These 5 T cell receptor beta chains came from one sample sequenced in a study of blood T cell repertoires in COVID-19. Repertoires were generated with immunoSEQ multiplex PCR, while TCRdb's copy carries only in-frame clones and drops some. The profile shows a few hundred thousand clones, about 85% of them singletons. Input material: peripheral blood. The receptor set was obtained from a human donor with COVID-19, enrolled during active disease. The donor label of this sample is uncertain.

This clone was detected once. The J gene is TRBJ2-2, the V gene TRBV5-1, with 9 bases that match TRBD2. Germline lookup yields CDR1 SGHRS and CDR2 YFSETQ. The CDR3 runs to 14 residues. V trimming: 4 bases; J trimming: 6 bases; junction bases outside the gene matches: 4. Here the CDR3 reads CASSRIAGAGELFF. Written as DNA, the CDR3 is TGCGCCAGCAGCCGAATAGCGGGAGCCGGGGAGCTGTTTTTT.

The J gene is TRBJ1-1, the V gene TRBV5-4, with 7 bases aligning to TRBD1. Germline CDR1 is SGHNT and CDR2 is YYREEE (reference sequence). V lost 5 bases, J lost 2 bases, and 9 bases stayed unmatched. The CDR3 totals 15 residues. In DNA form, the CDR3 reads TGTGCCAGCAGGCCCGGGACAGCCTTAAACACTGAAGCTTTCTTT. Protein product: CASRPGTALNTEAFF.

DNA for the CDR3: TGCAGCGTTGAGCGGCAGGACAAAATTTCTGGGGCCAACGTCCTGACTTTC. This encodes CSVERQDKISGANVLTF. The chain has TRBV29-1 and TRBJ2-6; tentatively, D is TRBD1 (5 bases). CDR1 SQVTM and CDR2 ANQGSEA come from the germline V gene. Between the trimmed V and J ends, which lost 3 bases and 1 base, there was a span of 16 bases. The CDR3 contains 17 residues.

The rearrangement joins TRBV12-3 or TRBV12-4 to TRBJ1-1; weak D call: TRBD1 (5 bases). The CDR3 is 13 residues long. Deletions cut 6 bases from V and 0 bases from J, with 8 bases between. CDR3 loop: CASRGTMNTEAFF. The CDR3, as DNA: TGTGCCAGCAGGGGGACTATGAACACTGAAGCTTTCTTT.

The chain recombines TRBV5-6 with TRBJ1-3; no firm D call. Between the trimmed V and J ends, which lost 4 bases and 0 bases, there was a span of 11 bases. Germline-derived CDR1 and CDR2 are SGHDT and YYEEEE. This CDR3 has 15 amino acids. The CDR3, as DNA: TGTGCCAGCAGCCCCGCTGGAGGCTCTGGAAACACCATATATTTT. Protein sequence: CASSPAGGSGNTIYF.